The rows below give T cell receptor beta chains drawn from one sample of a study of tumor-infiltrating lymphocytes in primary liver carcinoma. Each CDR3 protein gets one entry after TCRdb re-called the multiplex PCR reads with MiXCR. The sample includes more than 150,000 distinct CDR3 sequences, around 60% of them seen just once. Sequencing was performed on peripheral blood. The receptor set was obtained from a man between 35 and 55 years old with primary liver carcinoma and hepatitis B virus infection. Each CDR3 is given with its conserved first and last residue. D genes are given only for firm matches. Only part of the rows carry a size: once, few, many, or a class if the clone is expanded.

clone_size: NA
j_call: TRBJ2-2
cdr3_length: 17
v_call: TRBV29-1
d_call: NA
cdr3_nt: TGCAGCGTTGGCCCCTCGGCGACTTTCCTTCCGATCGGGGAGCTGTTTTTT
cdr3_aa: CSVGPSATFLPIGELFF

clone_size: NA
j_call: TRBJ2-1
cdr3_length: 14
v_call: TRBV29-1
d_call: NA
cdr3_nt: TGCAGCCTCGGGACCGGCGGGTCCTACAATGAGCAGTTCTTC
cdr3_aa: CSLGTGGSYNEQFF

clone_size: NA
j_call: TRBJ1-2
cdr3_length: 13
v_call: TRBV6-6
d_call: NA
cdr3_nt: TGTGCCAGCAGTTACGAGGGGACCTATGGCTACACCTTC
cdr3_aa: CASSYEGTYGYTF

clone_size: NA
j_call: TRBJ2-7
cdr3_length: 16
v_call: TRBV5-1
d_call: TRBD1
cdr3_nt: TGCGCCAGCAGCTTGGGACCCGGGACAGGGTCCTACGTGCAGTACTTC
cdr3_aa: CASSLGPGTGSYVQYF

clone_size: NA
j_call: TRBJ2-1
cdr3_length: 17
v_call: TRBV4-2
d_call: TRBD2
cdr3_nt: TGTGCCAGCAGCCAATCCCCCTGGTCTAGCGGGTACAATGAGCGGCTCTTC
cdr3_aa: CASSQSPWSSGYNERLF

clone_size: many
j_call: TRBJ2-7
cdr3_length: 15
v_call: TRBV11-2
d_call: TRBD2
cdr3_nt: TGTGCCAGCAGTTTGAGCGGGAGGGCCTTCGACGAGCAGTACTTC
cdr3_aa: CASSLSGRAFDEQYF

clone_size: NA
j_call: TRBJ2-7
cdr3_length: 15
v_call: TRBV5-5
d_call: TRBD2
cdr3_nt: TGTGCCAGCAGCTTGTTGGCTAGCGGGAGGTACGAGCAGTACTTC
cdr3_aa: CASSLLASGRYEQYF

clone_size: few
j_call: TRBJ1-4
cdr3_length: 14
v_call: TRBV4-1
d_call: NA
cdr3_nt: TGCGCCAGCAGGGACAGTTCGAATGATGGAAAACTGTTTTTT
cdr3_aa: CASRDSSNDGKLFF

clone_size: NA
j_call: TRBJ2-1
cdr3_length: 12
v_call: TRBV6-5
d_call: NA
cdr3_nt: TGTGCCAGCAGTTCCCCACCGGATGAGCAGTTCTTC
cdr3_aa: CASSSPPDEQFF

clone_size: NA
j_call: TRBJ1-5
cdr3_length: 16
v_call: TRBV12-3/TRBV12-4
d_call: TRBD1
cdr3_nt: TGTGCCAGCAGTTTCCACTGGACAGGCCTCAATCAGCCCCAGCATTTT
cdr3_aa: CASSFHWTGLNQPQHF

clone_size: few
j_call: TRBJ2-3
cdr3_length: 15
v_call: TRBV12-3/TRBV12-4
d_call: TRBD2
cdr3_nt: TGTGCCAGCAGTTTTAGCGGGCTTAGCACAGATACGCAATATTTT
cdr3_aa: CASSFSGLSTDTQYF

clone_size: many
j_call: TRBJ2-1
cdr3_length: 11
v_call: TRBV28
d_call: NA
cdr3_nt: TGTGCCAGCAGCTTGAACAATGAGCAGTTCTTC
cdr3_aa: CASSLNNEQFF

clone_size: NA
j_call: TRBJ2-3
cdr3_length: 15
v_call: TRBV29-1
d_call: NA
cdr3_nt: TGCAGCATTCGCCGGGAGATACCCGGCACAGATACGCAGTATTTT
cdr3_aa: CSIRREIPGTDTQYF

clone_size: NA
j_call: TRBJ2-2
cdr3_length: 15
v_call: TRBV6-1
d_call: TRBD1
cdr3_nt: TGTGCCAGAAGCCGGGGACAGGTGAACACCGGGGAGCTGTTTTTT
cdr3_aa: CARSRGQVNTGELFF

clone_size: NA
j_call: TRBJ1-1
cdr3_length: 14
v_call: TRBV14
d_call: TRBD1
cdr3_nt: TGTGCCAGCAGCCAAGGGACAGGGGGCACTGAAGCTTTCTTT
cdr3_aa: CASSQGTGGTEAFF

clone_size: few
j_call: TRBJ2-7
cdr3_length: 12
v_call: TRBV12-3/TRBV12-4
d_call: NA
cdr3_nt: TGTGCCAGCAGTCCTCCCTCCTACGAGCAGTACTTC
cdr3_aa: CASSPPSYEQYF

clone_size: NA
j_call: TRBJ2-5
cdr3_length: 12
v_call: TRBV11-2
d_call: NA
cdr3_nt: TGTGCCAGCAGTTGGGGTGGGGAGATCCAGCACTTC
cdr3_aa: CASSWGGEIQHF

clone_size: NA
j_call: TRBJ1-6
cdr3_length: 15
v_call: TRBV28
d_call: TRBD1
cdr3_nt: TGTGCCAGCAGTCCCGGGACAGGGTCCAATTCACCCCTCCACTTT
cdr3_aa: CASSPGTGSNSPLHF

clone_size: NA
j_call: TRBJ2-1
cdr3_length: 17
v_call: TRBV28
d_call: NA
cdr3_nt: TGTGCCAGCAGTTTAGCCATCGGGAGCGGCTCCTACAATGAGCAGTTCTTC
cdr3_aa: CASSLAIGSGSYNEQFF

clone_size: few
j_call: TRBJ2-3
cdr3_length: 11
v_call: TRBV10-3
d_call: NA
cdr3_nt: TGTGCCATCAGCGACGGGGATACGCAGTATTTT
cdr3_aa: CAISDGDTQYF

clone_size: once
j_call: TRBJ1-6
cdr3_length: 14
v_call: TRBV12-3/TRBV12-4
d_call: TRBD1
cdr3_nt: TGTGCCAGCAGCACTGGACAGGGAGGCTCACCCCTCCACTTT
cdr3_aa: CASSTGQGGSPLHF

clone_size: NA
j_call: TRBJ1-2
cdr3_length: 12
v_call: TRBV29-1
d_call: NA
cdr3_nt: TGCAGCGTTGAAGAACAAAGCTATGGCTACACCTTC
cdr3_aa: CSVEEQSYGYTF

clone_size: NA
j_call: TRBJ2-7
cdr3_length: 12
v_call: TRBV6-6
d_call: NA
cdr3_nt: TGTGCCAGCAGTCCGAGGTCCTACGAGCAGTACTTC
cdr3_aa: CASSPRSYEQYF

clone_size: NA
j_call: TRBJ2-5
cdr3_length: 12
v_call: TRBV2
d_call: NA
cdr3_nt: TGTGCCAGTCGAGGACGGCGAGAGACCCAGTACTTC
cdr3_aa: CASRGRRETQYF

clone_size: NA
j_call: TRBJ2-7
cdr3_length: 11
v_call: TRBV7-9
d_call: NA
cdr3_nt: TGTGCCAGCAGCTTAGGGAGGGTTTGGTACTTC
cdr3_aa: CASSLGRVWYF

clone_size: few
j_call: TRBJ2-2
cdr3_length: 14
v_call: TRBV4-2
d_call: TRBD2
cdr3_nt: TGTGCCAGCAGCCAACGGCTAGCGGGCGGGGAGCTGTTTTTT
cdr3_aa: CASSQRLAGGELFF

clone_size: NA
j_call: TRBJ2-7
cdr3_length: 14
v_call: TRBV11-2
d_call: NA
cdr3_nt: TGCGCCAGCAGCCTAGTTGTGAGCCCCTACGAGCAGTGCTTC
cdr3_aa: CASSLVVSPYEQCF

clone_size: NA
j_call: TRBJ1-1
cdr3_length: 13
v_call: TRBV10-3
d_call: TRBD1
cdr3_nt: TGTGCCATCAAAGGGGGCGCAGGAACTGAAGCTTTCTTT
cdr3_aa: CAIKGGAGTEAFF

clone_size: medium-sized
j_call: TRBJ2-7
cdr3_length: 14
v_call: TRBV7-3
d_call: TRBD2
cdr3_nt: TGTGCCAGCAGACCTAGCGGGGGCTCCTACGAGCAGTACTTC
cdr3_aa: CASRPSGGSYEQYF

clone_size: NA
j_call: TRBJ1-6
cdr3_length: 17
v_call: TRBV30
d_call: NA
cdr3_nt: TGTGCCTGGAGTCCCGGGACGTCTTACGATCTCAATTCACCCCTCCACTTT
cdr3_aa: CAWSPGTSYDLNSPLHF

clone_size: NA
j_call: TRBJ2-1
cdr3_length: 18
v_call: TRBV11-2
d_call: TRBD2
cdr3_nt: TGTGCCAGCAGCTTAGGTTCGCGGGAGGGCCCGATGGGTAATGAGCAGTTCTTC
cdr3_aa: CASSLGSREGPMGNEQFF

clone_size: NA
j_call: TRBJ2-5
cdr3_length: 14
v_call: TRBV4-1
d_call: NA
cdr3_nt: TGCGCCAGCAGCCCCCCTCGGGAGCAAGAGACCCAGTACTTC
cdr3_aa: CASSPPREQETQYF

clone_size: few
j_call: TRBJ2-3
cdr3_length: 15
v_call: TRBV6-5
d_call: TRBD2
cdr3_nt: TGTGCCAGCAGTTACAGTATGGGGACTAGCGGTACGCAGTATTTT
cdr3_aa: CASSYSMGTSGTQYF

clone_size: NA
j_call: TRBJ2-5
cdr3_length: 16
v_call: TRBV6-6
d_call: TRBD2
cdr3_nt: TGTGCCAACAGTTACTCGGGGGGAGGAGGAGAAGAGACCCAGTACTTC
cdr3_aa: CANSYSGGGGEETQYF

clone_size: NA
j_call: TRBJ1-2
cdr3_length: 14
v_call: TRBV5-5
d_call: NA
cdr3_nt: TGTGCCAGCAGCAAGGACGGATCGACCTATGGCTACACCTTC
cdr3_aa: CASSKDGSTYGYTF

clone_size: NA
j_call: TRBJ1-5
cdr3_length: 17
v_call: TRBV5-4
d_call: NA
cdr3_nt: TGTGCCAGCAGCTTGGACCCGACACCCAGGGGCAATCAGCCCCAGCATTTT
cdr3_aa: CASSLDPTPRGNQPQHF

clone_size: NA
j_call: TRBJ2-2
cdr3_length: 14
v_call: TRBV11-2
d_call: NA
cdr3_nt: TGTGCCAGCAGCTTGGGAATGAGCACCGAGGAGCTGTTTTTT
cdr3_aa: CASSLGMSTEELFF

clone_size: NA
j_call: TRBJ2-5
cdr3_length: 13
v_call: TRBV6-2/TRBV6-3
d_call: NA
cdr3_nt: TGTGCCAGCAGTTACTCGGCAGAAGAGACCCAGTACTTC
cdr3_aa: CASSYSAEETQYF

clone_size: many
j_call: TRBJ1-4
cdr3_length: 14
v_call: TRBV6-1
d_call: NA
cdr3_nt: TGTGCCAGCGCCCCCGGGACCCATAATGAAAAACTGTTTTTT
cdr3_aa: CASAPGTHNEKLFF

clone_size: NA
j_call: TRBJ2-5
cdr3_length: 18
v_call: TRBV11-2
d_call: TRBD2
cdr3_nt: TGTGCCAGCAGCTTAGGCGGAGCTAGCGGAAACCCACGAGAGACCCAGTACTTC
cdr3_aa: CASSLGGASGNPRETQYF

clone_size: NA
j_call: TRBJ2-5
cdr3_length: 14
v_call: TRBV11-2
d_call: NA
cdr3_nt: TGTGCCAGCAGCTCTGGACTGAACCAATATACCCAGTACTTC
cdr3_aa: CASSSGLNQYTQYF

clone_size: few
j_call: TRBJ2-5
cdr3_length: 14
v_call: TRBV6-2/TRBV6-3
d_call: NA
cdr3_nt: TGTGCCAGTAGTTACTCGTCCAGGGAAGAGACCCAGTACTTC
cdr3_aa: CASSYSSREETQYF

clone_size: NA
j_call: TRBJ1-5
cdr3_length: 13
v_call: TRBV6-5
d_call: NA
cdr3_nt: TGTGCCAGCAGTTCAGGGGTCAATCAGCCCCAGCATTTT
cdr3_aa: CASSSGVNQPQHF

clone_size: NA
j_call: TRBJ2-7
cdr3_length: 14
v_call: TRBV10-2
d_call: NA
cdr3_nt: NA
cdr3_aa: CASSTSGQSYEQYF

clone_size: NA
j_call: TRBJ2-7
cdr3_length: 18
v_call: TRBV5-1
d_call: NA
cdr3_nt: TGCGCCAGCAGCTTGGACGGGACCGTCCCTACGAGCGCCCGAGAGCAGTACTTC
cdr3_aa: CASSLDGTVPTSAREQYF